Below are 6 T cell receptor beta chains sequenced from a single sample in a study of T-cell reconstitution after alpha-beta-depleted transplantation in children (dated by TCRdb to 2016 to 2017). Library generation was performed with PCR. The reads were generated on an Illumina HiSeq 2500. TCR libraries were prepared with molecular barcoding, using unique molecular identifiers to normalize TCRbeta repertoire quantification. TCRdb trimmed the raw reads at Q25, called clones with MiXCR and kept productive beta chains. One record per CDR3 amino acid sequence lists the most common genes and DNA. The sample yields about 610,000 distinct CDR3 sequences; about 10% were counted once. Less than 5% of the sample lies in the top ten. The sample in question was PBMCs from the stem cell graft donor, obtained from the stem cell graft. The receptor set was obtained from a human donor who donated a stem cell graft to a child with acute myeloid leukemia.

In its sample, this clonotype was seen many times. At one boundary the junction diverges from the germline segment, which might be a read error. V gene TRBV5-1 combines with J gene TRBJ2-3, with TRBD2 identical over 12 bases. CDR1 is SGHRS and CDR2 is YFSETQ in the germline V gene. The CDR3 totals 19 residues. This chain's CDR3 is CASSLSGLAGRASTDTQYF. CDR3 coding DNA: TGCGCCAGCAGCTTAAGTGGACTAGCGGGACGTGCTAGCACAGATACACAGTATTTT. Using reference TRBV5-1 and TRBJ2-3 for the parts outside the CDR3, the full variable domain is KAGVTQTPRYLIKTRGQQVTLSCSPISGHRSVSWYQQTPGQGLQFLFEYFSETQRNKGNFPGRFSGRQFSNSRSEMNVSTLELGDSALYLCASSLSGLAGRASTDTQYFGPGTRLTVL.

This clonotype was recorded at least ten times. The V and J genes are TRBV12-3 or TRBV12-4 and TRBJ2-3, with 7 bases fitting TRBD1. V lost 6 bases and J lost 2; bases outside the gene matches: 2. This CDR3 has 13 residues. The CDR3 here is CASRQGTTDTQYF. The CDR3 nucleotides are TGTGCCAGCAGACAGGGGACCACAGATACGCAGTATTTT.

V is TRBV2 and J is TRBJ2-2, with 7 bases identical to TRBD2. With 5 bases clipped from V and 0 bases from J, the junction kept 12 bases outside the gene matches. The CDR3 is 18 amino acids. Germline V gene sequence: CDR1 SNHLY, CDR2 FYNNEI. Here the CDR3 DNA reads TGTGCCAGCAGTTTTGAGACTAGCCCACGGTCGAACACCGGGGAGCTGTTTTTT. Translation gives CASSFETSPRSNTGELFF.

This clonotype turned up a few times. This chain joins TRBV27 and TRBJ2-3, with 9 positions matching TRBD2. The trim removed 6 bases at V and 4 bases at J, leaving 8 bases unmatched. CDR1 is MNHEY and CDR2 is SMNVEV in the germline V gene (reference sequence). The CDR3 runs to 15 residues. DNA for the CDR3: TGTGCCAGCAGCACGGGGCTAGCGGGACCAGATACGCAGTATTTT. Translating it yields CASSTGLAGPDTQYF.

This clonotype was observed a handful of times. The chain links TRBV6-1 to TRBJ1-2; D remains ambiguous. Germline values: CDR1 MNHNS, CDR2 SASEGT. The V end lost 8 bases, the J end lost 9 bases, and 10 bases lay between the germline ends. The CDR3 loop spans 10 amino acids. CDR3 bases: TGTGCCAGCGGGGAGTGGAGCTACACCTTC. Encoded protein: CASGEWSYTF.

The chain carries TRBV5-1 and TRBJ2-7, with a possible D match to TRBD1 (6 bases). V lost 0 bases and J lost 0, with 13 bases in between. CDR1 and CDR2 from the germline V gene are SGHRS and YFSETQ. The CDR3 is made up of 16 amino acids. In DNA form, the CDR3 reads TGCGCCAGCAGCTTGGGGCCAGGGGTCAACTCCTACGAGCAGTACTTC. Its translation is CASSLGPGVNSYEQYF. Full variable domain (outside the CDR3, taken from reference TRBV5-1 and TRBJ2-7): KAGVTQTPRYLIKTRGQQVTLSCSPISGHRSVSWYQQTPGQGLQFLFEYFSETQRNKGNFPGRFSGRQFSNSRSEMNVSTLELGDSALYLCASSLGPGVNSYEQYFGPGTRLTVT.